Following are 23 T cell receptor beta chains from one sample sequenced in a study of chemoradiotherapy in HPV16-positive cancers. Using immunoSEQ multiplex PCR, the repertoire was profiled, and TCRdb retains in-frame clones only, with some absent. The table shows around 14,000 clones, with around 80% occurring only once. The sample here was taken from a patient who underwent chemoradiotherapy. The receptors stem from a human donor with HPV-associated anogenital cancer.

V gene TRBV11-1 combines with J gene TRBJ2-1, with 8 nucleotides matching TRBD2. Germline lookup yields CDR1 SGHAT and CDR2 FQDESV (reference sequence). This CDR3 region has 15 residues. Trimming took 5 bases from V and 5 from J; bases not matched to a gene: 8. The CDR3 DNA is TGTGCCAGCAGCCTCCTGGCGGGGGGTGACAATGAGCAGTTCTTC. It encodes CASSLLAGGDNEQFF.

The rearrangement joins TRBV7-2 to TRBJ1-6, with D perhaps matching TRBD1 (6 bases). Germline-derived CDR1 and CDR2 are SGHTA and FQGNSA. Trimming took 2 bases from V and 9 from J, leaving 17 bases between them. This CDR3 has 16 residues. The CDR3 reads CASSLRQDPGSSPLHF. CDR3 DNA: TGTGCCAGCAGCTTACGACAGGACCCTGGGAGTTCACCCCTCCACTTT.

The genes are TRBV2 and TRBJ2-7; TRBD2 matches at 8 bases. Germline V gene lookup returns CDR1 SNHLY and CDR2 FYNNEI. The V gene end was trimmed by 0 bases and the J gene end by 3 bases; junction bases not matched to a gene: 4. The CDR3 consists of 15 residues. The CDR3: CASSEAGLAGYEQYF. CDR3 bases: TGTGCCAGCAGTGAAGCTGGACTAGCTGGCTACGAGCAGTACTTC.

This chain uses TRBV30 with TRBJ1-2; 9 bases align to TRBD1. Germline loops: CDR1 GTSNPN, CDR2 SVGIG (reference sequence). V trimming: 3 bases; J trimming: 5 bases; junction bases outside the gene matches: 1. The CDR3 totals 12 residues. The CDR3 here is CAWSGQGYGYTF. The CDR3 DNA follows: TGTGCCTGGAGCGGACAGGGGTATGGCTACACCTTC. Full variable domain (rest looked up from reference TRBV30 and TRBJ1-2): SQTIHQWPATLVQPVGSPLSLECTVEGTSNPNLYWYRQAAGRGLQLLFYSVGIGQISSEVPQNLSASRPQDRQFILSSKKLLLSDSGFYLCAWSGQGYGYTFGSGTRLTVV.

This clone has a single count. The chain uses TRBV6-6 and TRBJ1-3; TRBD1 is a possible D gene (5 bases). Germline CDR1 reads MNHNY; CDR2 reads SVGAGI (reference sequence). Trimming took off 5 bases at V and 2 bases at J, with 13 bases between the two ends. The CDR3 length is 15 residues. The CDR3 coding sequence is TGTGCCAGCAGTAACAGGAACCGGGCTGGAAACACCATATATTTT. Translation: CASSNRNRAGNTIYF.

Only a few counts were recorded for this clone. The chain uses TRBV28 and TRBJ1-2; weak D call: TRBD1 (5 bases). The germline CDR1 and CDR2 sequences are MDHEN and SYDVKM. Trimming took off 3 bases at V and 8 bases at J, with 19 bases between the two ends. This CDR3 is 15 amino acids long. Written as DNA, the CDR3 is TGTGCCAGCAGTTTCATTGGCAGCTCTTCAGGGGGCTACACCTTC. The encoded protein is CASSFIGSSSGGYTF.

V gene TRBV28 combines with J gene TRBJ2-3; no clear D gene. CDR3 length equals 12 residues. Trimming cost V 4 bases and J 5 bases, with 7 bases left between them. Germline V gene sequence: CDR1 MDHEN, CDR2 SYDVKM. The CDR3 DNA reads as TGTGCCAGCAGTTCTAGAAGAGATACGCAGTATTTT. Amino acid sequence: CASSSRRDTQYF.

On this clone: Other DNA sequences in the same sample also yield this CDR3. J is TRBJ1-2 and V is TRBV28, with unresolved D. Per germline, CDR1 MDHEN and CDR2 SYDVKM. Deletions cut 2 bases from V and 5 bases from J, with 9 bases between. The CDR3 is made up of 13 amino acids. CDR3 nucleotide sequence: TGTGCCAGCAGTTTAGGCAGAGGGTATGGCTACACCTTC. Its protein product is CASSLGRGYGYTF.

The J gene is TRBJ2-7, the V gene TRBV7-9, with TRBD1 identical over 8 bases. V lost 4 bases and J lost 7; bases outside the gene matches: 6. CDR1 is SEHNR, CDR2 FQNEAQ, per germline (reference sequence). The CDR3 contains 13 residues. The DNA for the CDR3 is TGTGCCAGCAGCTCGCAGGGGGCGGGGGAGCAGTACTTC. Translated: CASSSQGAGEQYF. Together with reference TRBV7-9 and TRBJ2-7, the CDR3 gives the full variable domain: DTGVSQNPRHKITKRGQNVTFRCDPISEHNRLYWYRQTLGQGPEFLTYFQNEAQLEKSRLLSDRFSAERPKGSFSTLEIQRTEQGDSAMYLCASSSQGAGEQYFGPGTRLTVT.

V gene TRBV28 combines with J gene TRBJ1-2; unclear D gene. Trimming left V 2 bases short and J 4 bases short, with 8 bases between. This CDR3 has 13 amino acids. CDR1 is MDHEN, CDR2 SYDVKM, per germline. For the CDR3, the DNA is TGTGCCAGCAGTTTAAAGGATACCTATGGCTACACCTTC. Translating it yields CASSLKDTYGYTF.

In its sample, this clone was seen once. The genes are TRBV30 and TRBJ2-2; D gene unclear. V was trimmed by 3 bases and J by 5 bases, leaving 7 bases between them. This CDR3 region has 12 residues. From germline, CDR1 is GTSNPN and CDR2 SVGIG (reference sequence). CDR3 DNA: TGTGCCTGGAGGTTAATAACCGGGGAGCTGTTTTTT. The encoded protein is CAWRLITGELFF.

CDR3 residues: CASSSLRRTTLSLYGYTF. The CDR3 DNA reads as TGTGCCAGCAGTTCCCTCCGAAGGACAACCCTATCACTATATGGCTACACCTTC. The V gene is TRBV28, the J gene TRBJ1-2; weak D call: TRBD1 (5 bases). The CDR3 has 18 amino acids. With 4 bases removed from V and 5 bases from J, the gap between germline ends came to 26 bases. Germline V gene lookup returns CDR1 MDHEN and CDR2 SYDVKM.

This clone was seen once. The rearrangement joins TRBV7-6 to TRBJ2-1, with 7 bases identical to TRBD2. Germline assignment: CDR1 SGHVS and CDR2 FNYEAQ. This CDR3 region has 14 residues. Trimming cost V 5 bases and J 4 bases; bases outside gene matches: 5. The CDR3 sequence is CASSPGGTYNEQFF. The CDR3 DNA reads TGTGCCAGCAGCCCGGGGGGTACTTACAATGAGCAGTTCTTC. The variable domain in full, completed from reference TRBV7-6 and TRBJ2-1, reads GAGVSQSPRYKVTKRGQDVALRCDPISGHVSLYWYRQALGQGPEFLTYFNYEAQQDKSGLPNDRFSAERPEGSISTLTIQRTEQRDSAMYRCASSPGGTYNEQFFGPGTRLTVL.

CDR3 coding DNA: TGTGCCAGCAGCCCCAAGGACAGGTGGCTGCTAAGCAATCAGCCCCAGCATTTT. It translates to CASSPKDRWLLSNQPQHF. J is TRBJ1-5 and V is TRBV27, with TRBD1 matching over 7 bases. V was pared by 6 bases and J by 1 base, with 15 bases of the junction left unmatched. Germline loops: CDR1 MNHEY, CDR2 SMNVEV (reference sequence). CDR3 length equals 18 residues.

V gene TRBV5-6 combines with J gene TRBJ1-2; no definite D call. Trimming took off 4 bases at V and 8 bases at J, with 18 bases between the two ends. Looked up from germline, CDR1 is SGHDT and CDR2 is YYEEEE. The CDR3 is 14 amino acids. CDR3 in amino acids: CASSEDGGPWGYTF. Here the CDR3 DNA reads TGTGCCAGCAGCGAGGACGGAGGGCCTTGGGGCTACACCTTC.

The chain combines TRBV6-1 with TRBJ2-3; D remains unclear. The CDR3 contains 13 residues. Germline V gives CDR1 MNHNS, CDR2 SASEGT. V dropped 1 base and J dropped 6 bases, with 8 bases sitting between them. CDR3 loop: CASSEVIGDTQYF. The DNA for the CDR3 is TGTGCCAGCAGTGAAGTTATAGGGGATACGCAGTATTTT.

This clone was observed a handful of times. V usage is TRBV28 and J usage is TRBJ2-7, with D maybe TRBD1 (7 bases). V gave up 7 bases and J gave up 0 bases, with 13 bases separating them. The germline V gene has CDR1 MDHEN and CDR2 SYDVKM. This CDR3 is 14 amino acids long. CDR3 residues: CASTAGQSSYEQYF. The DNA of the CDR3 is TGTGCCAGCACCGCGGGACAGTCCTCCTACGAGCAGTACTTC. Full variable domain (missing parts from reference TRBV28 and TRBJ2-7): DVKVTQSSRYLVKRTGEKVFLECVQDMDHENMFWYRQDPGLGLRLIYFSYDVKMKEKGDIPEGYSVSREKKERFSLILESASTNQTSMYLCASTAGQSSYEQYFGPGTRLTVT.

The chain has TRBV4-3 and TRBJ1-2; weak D call: TRBD1 (5 bases). V was clipped by 3 bases and J by 1 base, with 9 bases between them. The CDR3 has 14 residues. The germline V gene encodes CDR1 LGHNA and CDR2 YSLEER. The DNA of the CDR3 is TGCGCCAGCAGCCAGGGACGGCTTAACTATGGCTACACCTTC. Amino acids: CASSQGRLNYGYTF.

The V gene is TRBV7-8, the J gene TRBJ1-2, with a tentative D call TRBD1 (6 bases). CDR3 size: 19 residues. V was trimmed by 1 base and J by 2 bases, leaving 23 bases between them. CDR1 and CDR2 (germline): SGHVS, FQNEAQ. CDR3 residues: CASSLERFRTEVENYGYTF. Here the CDR3 DNA reads TGTGCCAGCAGCTTAGAACGGTTCAGGACAGAAGTCGAGAACTATGGCTACACCTTC.

The CDR3 DNA sequence: TGTGCCAGCAGGGGACAGGGTACGATCTCCTATAATTCACCCCTCCACTTT. Encoded protein: CASRGQGTISYNSPLHF. This chain joins TRBV2 and TRBJ1-6; 9 positions match TRBD1. The CDR3 spans 17 residues. V was clipped by 6 bases and J by 0 bases; unmatched bases: 6. Germline CDR1 and CDR2: SNHLY and FYNNEI.

V and J are TRBV15 and TRBJ2-5, with a weak D call TRBD2 (6 bases). Between the trimmed V and J ends, which lost 5 bases and 6 bases, there was a span of 16 bases. The germline gives CDR1 LNHNV, CDR2 YYDKDF (reference sequence). This CDR3 spans 14 amino acids. The CDR3 DNA reads as TGTGCCACCAGCGGAGGGGTATCGACGCAGACCCAGTACTTC. Protein: CATSGGVSTQTQYF.

The V gene is TRBV30, the J gene TRBJ1-6; unclear D gene. This CDR3 region has 18 residues. The germline V gene encodes CDR1 GTSNPN and CDR2 SVGIG (reference sequence). V was pared by 2 bases and J by 0 bases, with 17 bases between. CDR3: CAWSSQDGLSSYNSPLHF. The CDR3 bases are TGTGCCTGGAGTTCTCAGGACGGTTTAAGCTCCTATAATTCACCCCTCCACTTT. The full variable domain, its missing parts supplied by reference TRBV30 and TRBJ1-6, is SQTIHQWPATLVQPVGSPLSLECTVEGTSNPNLYWYRQAAGRGLQLLFYSVGIGQISSEVPQNLSASRPQDRQFILSSKKLLLSDSGFYLCAWSSQDGLSSYNSPLHFGNGTRLTVT.

CDR3 DNA sequence: TGTGCCAGCAGCGTAATGGACAGGGGCACAGATACGCAGTATTTT. It encodes CASSVMDRGTDTQYF. This chain joins TRBV9 and TRBJ2-3; 8 bases match TRBD1. This CDR3 has 15 amino acids. The germline gives CDR1 SGDLS, CDR2 YYNGEE. Trimming took 1 base from V and 1 from J; bases not matched to a gene: 2.